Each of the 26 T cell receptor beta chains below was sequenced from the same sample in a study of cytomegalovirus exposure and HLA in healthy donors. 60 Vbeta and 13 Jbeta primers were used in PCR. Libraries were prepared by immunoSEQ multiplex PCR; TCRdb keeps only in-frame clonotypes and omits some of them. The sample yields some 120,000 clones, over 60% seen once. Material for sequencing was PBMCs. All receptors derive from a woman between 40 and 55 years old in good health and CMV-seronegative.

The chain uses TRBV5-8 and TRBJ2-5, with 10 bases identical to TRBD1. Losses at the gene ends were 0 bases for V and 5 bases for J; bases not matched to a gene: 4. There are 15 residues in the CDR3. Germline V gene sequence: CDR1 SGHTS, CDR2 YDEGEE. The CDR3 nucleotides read TGTGCCAGCAGCTTGGCCGCGACAGGGGGCGAGACCCAGTACTTC. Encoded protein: CASSLAATGGETQYF.

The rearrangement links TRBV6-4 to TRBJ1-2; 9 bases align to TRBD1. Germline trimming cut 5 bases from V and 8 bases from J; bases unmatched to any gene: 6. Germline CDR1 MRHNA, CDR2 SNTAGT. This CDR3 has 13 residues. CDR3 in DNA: TGTGCCAGCAGTCCACAGGGGGCGGGCGGCTACACCTTC. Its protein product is CASSPQGAGGYTF.

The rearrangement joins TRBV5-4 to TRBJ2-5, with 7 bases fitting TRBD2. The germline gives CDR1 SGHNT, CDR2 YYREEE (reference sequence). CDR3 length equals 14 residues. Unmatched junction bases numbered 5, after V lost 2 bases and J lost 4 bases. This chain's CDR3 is CASSLAGLGETQYF. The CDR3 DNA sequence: TGTGCCAGCAGCTTAGCGGGACTTGGAGAGACCCAGTACTTC.

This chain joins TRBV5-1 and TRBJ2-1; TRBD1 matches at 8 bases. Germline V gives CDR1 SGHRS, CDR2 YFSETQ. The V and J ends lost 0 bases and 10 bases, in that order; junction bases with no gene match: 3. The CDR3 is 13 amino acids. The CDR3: CASSLGQGLEQFF. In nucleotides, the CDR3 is TGCGCCAGCAGCTTGGGACAGGGGTTAGAGCAGTTCTTC.

The CDR3 DNA is TGTGCCAGCACCCGGACTAGCGGGAGGTGCCCCGGCTACGAGCAGTACTTC. It is translated as CASTRTSGRCPGYEQYF. The chain employs TRBV28 and TRBJ2-5; 14 bases match TRBD2. The last part of the DNA fits TRBJ2-7 better; the J call may be wrong. Germline V CDR1 and CDR2: MDHEN, SYDVKM. This CDR3 is 17 amino acids long.

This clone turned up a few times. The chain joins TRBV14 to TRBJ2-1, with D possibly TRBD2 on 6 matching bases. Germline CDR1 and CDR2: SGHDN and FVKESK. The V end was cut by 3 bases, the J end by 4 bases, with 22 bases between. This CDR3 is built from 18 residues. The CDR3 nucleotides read TGTGCCAGCAGCCAGAAAACCACCCTAGCGAGCAAATACAATGAGCAGTTCTTC. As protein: CASSQKTTLASKYNEQFF.

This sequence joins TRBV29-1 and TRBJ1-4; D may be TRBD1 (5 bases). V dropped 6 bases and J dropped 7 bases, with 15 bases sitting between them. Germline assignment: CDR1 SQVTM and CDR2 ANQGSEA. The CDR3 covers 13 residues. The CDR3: CSVSRGVGEKLFF. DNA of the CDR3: TGCAGCGTGAGCCGGGGGGTCGGTGAAAAACTGTTTTTT.

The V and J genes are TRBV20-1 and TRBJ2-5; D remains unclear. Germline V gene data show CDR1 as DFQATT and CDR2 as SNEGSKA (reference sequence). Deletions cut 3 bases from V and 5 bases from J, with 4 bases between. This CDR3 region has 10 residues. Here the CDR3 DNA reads TGCAGTGCTAGCGGGGAGACCCAGTACTTC. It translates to CSASGETQYF.

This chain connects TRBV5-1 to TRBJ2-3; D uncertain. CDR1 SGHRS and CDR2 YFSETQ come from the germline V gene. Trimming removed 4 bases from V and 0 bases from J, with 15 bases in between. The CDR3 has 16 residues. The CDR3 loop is CASSPPTAQSTDTQYF. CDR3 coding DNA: TGCGCCAGCAGCCCGCCGACCGCACAGAGCACAGATACGCAGTATTTT. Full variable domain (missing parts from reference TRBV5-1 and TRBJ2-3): KAGVTQTPRYLIKTRGQQVTLSCSPISGHRSVSWYQQTPGQGLQFLFEYFSETQRNKGNFPGRFSGRQFSNSRSEMNVSTLELGDSALYLCASSPPTAQSTDTQYFGPGTRLTVL.

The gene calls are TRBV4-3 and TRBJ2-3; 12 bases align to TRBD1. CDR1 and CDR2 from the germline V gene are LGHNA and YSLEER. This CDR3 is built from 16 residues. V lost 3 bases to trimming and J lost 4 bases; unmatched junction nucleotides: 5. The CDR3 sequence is CASSQTGTGGADTQYF. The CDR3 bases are TGCGCCAGCAGCCAGACCGGGACAGGGGGCGCAGATACGCAGTATTTT.

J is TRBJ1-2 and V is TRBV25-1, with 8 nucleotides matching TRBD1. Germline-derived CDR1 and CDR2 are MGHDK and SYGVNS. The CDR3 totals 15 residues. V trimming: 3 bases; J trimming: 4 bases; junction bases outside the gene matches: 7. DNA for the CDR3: TGTGCCAGCAGTGAGTCGACAGGGGTTATCTATGGCTACACCTTC. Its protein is CASSESTGVIYGYTF.

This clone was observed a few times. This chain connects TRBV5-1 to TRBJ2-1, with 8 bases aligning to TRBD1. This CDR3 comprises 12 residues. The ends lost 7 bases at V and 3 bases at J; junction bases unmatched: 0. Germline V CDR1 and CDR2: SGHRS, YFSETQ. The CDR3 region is CASGQGYNEQFF. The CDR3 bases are TGCGCCAGCGGACAGGGCTACAATGAGCAGTTCTTC.

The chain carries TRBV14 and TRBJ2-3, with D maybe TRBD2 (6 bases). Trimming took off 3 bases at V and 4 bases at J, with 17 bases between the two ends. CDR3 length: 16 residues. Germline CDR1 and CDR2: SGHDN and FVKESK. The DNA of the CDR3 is TGTGCCAGCAGCCAGAAAAGGAGCGCGGGGCCAGATACGCAGTATTTT. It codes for CASSQKRSAGPDTQYF.

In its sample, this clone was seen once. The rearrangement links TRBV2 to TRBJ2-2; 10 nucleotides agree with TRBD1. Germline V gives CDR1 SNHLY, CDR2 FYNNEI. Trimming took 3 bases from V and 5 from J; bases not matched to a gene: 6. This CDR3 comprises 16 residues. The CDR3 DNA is TGTGCCAGCAGTGAGTTGCTGGACAGGGGGACCGGGGAGCTGTTTTTT. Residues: CASSELLDRGTGELFF.

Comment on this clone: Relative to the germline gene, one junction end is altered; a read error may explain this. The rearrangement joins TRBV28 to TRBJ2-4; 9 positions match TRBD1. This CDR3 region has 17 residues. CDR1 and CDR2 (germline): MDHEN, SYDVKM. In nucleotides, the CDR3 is TGTGCCAGCAGGTCTAGGGGACAGGGATTAGCCAAAAACAGTCAGTACTTC. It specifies CASRSRGQGLAKNSQYF.

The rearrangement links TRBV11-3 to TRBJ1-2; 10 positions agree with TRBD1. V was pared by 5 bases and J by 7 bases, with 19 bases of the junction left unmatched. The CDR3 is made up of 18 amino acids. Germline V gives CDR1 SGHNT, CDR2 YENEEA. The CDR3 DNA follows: TGTGCCAGCAGCAATAGACGCTCGCTGGGACAGGGGAAAGTTGGCTACACCTTC. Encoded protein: CASSNRRSLGQGKVGYTF.

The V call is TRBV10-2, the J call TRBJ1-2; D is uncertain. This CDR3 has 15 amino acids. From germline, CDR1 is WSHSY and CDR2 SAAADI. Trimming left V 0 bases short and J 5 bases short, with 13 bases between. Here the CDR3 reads CASSESTLGLYGYTF. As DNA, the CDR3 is TGCGCCAGCAGTGAGTCGACTCTCGGCCTATATGGCTACACCTTC.

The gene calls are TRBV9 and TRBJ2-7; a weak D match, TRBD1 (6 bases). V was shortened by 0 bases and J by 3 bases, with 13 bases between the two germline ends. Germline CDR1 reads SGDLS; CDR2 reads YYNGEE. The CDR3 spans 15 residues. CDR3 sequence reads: CASSVGAKGDYEQYF. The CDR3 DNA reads TGTGCCAGCAGCGTAGGGGCAAAGGGGGACTACGAGCAGTACTTC.

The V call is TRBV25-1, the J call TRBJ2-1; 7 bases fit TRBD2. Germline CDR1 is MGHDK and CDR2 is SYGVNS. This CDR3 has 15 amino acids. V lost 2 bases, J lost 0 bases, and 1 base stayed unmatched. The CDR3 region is CASSEGGSSYNEQFF. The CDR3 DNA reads TGTGCCAGCAGTGAAGGCGGGAGCTCCTACAATGAGCAGTTCTTC.

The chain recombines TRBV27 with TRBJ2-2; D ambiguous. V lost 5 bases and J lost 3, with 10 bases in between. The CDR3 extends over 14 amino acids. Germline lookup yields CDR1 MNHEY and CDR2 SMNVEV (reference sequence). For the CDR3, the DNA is TGTGCCAGCAGTCTTCTCGGGTACACCGGGGAGCTGTTTTTT. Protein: CASSLLGYTGELFF.

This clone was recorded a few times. The chain's CDR3 is CASSLRHNSGANVLTF. CDR3 sequence (DNA): TGTGCCAGCAGTCTCCGACACAACTCTGGGGCCAACGTCCTGACTTTC. This rearrangement joins TRBV28 to TRBJ2-6; D gene unclear. The CDR3 is made up of 16 amino acids. CDR1 MDHEN and CDR2 SYDVKM come from the germline V gene. Trimming stripped 5 bases from V and 0 bases from J, with 11 bases between.

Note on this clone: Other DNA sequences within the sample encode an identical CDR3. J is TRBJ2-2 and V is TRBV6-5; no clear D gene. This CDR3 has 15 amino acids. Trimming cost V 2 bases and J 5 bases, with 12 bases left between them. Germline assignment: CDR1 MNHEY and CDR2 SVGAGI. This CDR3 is CASSYGGSRTGELFF. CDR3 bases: TGTGCCAGCAGTTACGGCGGAAGCCGGACCGGGGAGCTGTTTTTT.

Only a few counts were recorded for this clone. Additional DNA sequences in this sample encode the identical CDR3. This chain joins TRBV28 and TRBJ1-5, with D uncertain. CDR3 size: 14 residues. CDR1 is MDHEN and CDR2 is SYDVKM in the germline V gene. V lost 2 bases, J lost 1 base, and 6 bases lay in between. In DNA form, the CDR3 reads TGTGCCAGCAGTTTAGGCGGGAGCAATCAGCCCCAGCATTTT. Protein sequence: CASSLGGSNQPQHF. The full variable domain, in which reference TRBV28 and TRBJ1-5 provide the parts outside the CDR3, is DVKVTQSSRYLVKRTGEKVFLECVQDMDHENMFWYRQDPGLGLRLIYFSYDVKMKEKGDIPEGYSVSREKKERFSLILESASTNQTSMYLCASSLGGSNQPQHFGDGTRLSIL.

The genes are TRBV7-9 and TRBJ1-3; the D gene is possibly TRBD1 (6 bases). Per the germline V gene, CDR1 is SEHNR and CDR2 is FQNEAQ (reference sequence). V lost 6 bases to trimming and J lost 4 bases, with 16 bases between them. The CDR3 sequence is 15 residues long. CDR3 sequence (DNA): TGTGCCAGCAGGACCCGTCAGGGGCGAGGAAACACCATATATTTT. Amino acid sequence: CASRTRQGRGNTIYF.

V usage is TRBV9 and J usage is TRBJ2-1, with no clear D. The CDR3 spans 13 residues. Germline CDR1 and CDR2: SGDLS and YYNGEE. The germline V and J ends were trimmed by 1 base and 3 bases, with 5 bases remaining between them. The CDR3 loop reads CASSVSVYNEQFF. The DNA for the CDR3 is TGTGCCAGCAGCGTATCTGTCTACAATGAGCAGTTCTTC.

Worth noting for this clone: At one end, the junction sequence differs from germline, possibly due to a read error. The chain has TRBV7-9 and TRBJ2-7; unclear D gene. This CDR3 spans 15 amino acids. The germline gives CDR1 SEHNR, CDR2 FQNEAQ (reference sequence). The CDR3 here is CSSSLSELRPYEQYF. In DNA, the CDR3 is TGTTCCAGCAGCTTATCGGAGCTCCGCCCCTACGAGCAGTACTTC.